A single sample gave rise to the 6 T cell receptor beta chains below, sequenced in a study of blood T cells in healthy people across ages. A J-beta primer mix and a sample-barcoded 5' primer were used in a second PCR of about 7 to 12 cycles. From the 5' RACE reads, TCRdb called clonotypes with MiXCR, one entry per CDR3 protein. The sample contains 780,000 or so distinct CDR3 sequences, 56% of which appear only once. Sequenced sample: blood. These receptor sequences come from a man in his forties in good health.

The chain combines TRBV19 with TRBJ2-5, with D uncertain. With 5 bases removed from V and 5 bases from J, the gap between germline ends came to 12 bases. The length of the CDR3 is 13 residues. Germline V lookup: CDR1 LNHDA, CDR2 SQIVND (reference sequence). The CDR3 loop is CASSVLGTETQYF. CDR3 sequence (DNA): TGTGCCAGTAGTGTATTAGGTACCGAGACCCAGTACTTC.

The chain is built from TRBV12-3 or TRBV12-4 and TRBJ1-2, with D perhaps TRBD1 (5 bases). This CDR3 spans 16 amino acids. V lost 3 bases, J lost 2 bases, and 16 bases lay in between. The CDR3 reads CASSFVQLGRNYGYTF. As DNA, the CDR3 is TGTGCCAGCAGTTTCGTTCAATTGGGACGGAACTATGGCTACACCTTC.

About this clonotype: This may come from a read error, since a much larger clone is one base off. The chain has TRBV28 and TRBJ2-3; 8 bases agree with TRBD1. CDR1 and CDR2 (germline): MDHEN, SYDVKM. The CDR3 loop spans 13 amino acids. The CDR3 loop is CASTTRGTGTQYF. The CDR3 DNA is TGTGCCAGCACCACCCGGGGGACAGGTACGCAGTATTTT.

J is TRBJ2-3 and V is TRBV5-1, with D possibly being TRBD2 (5 bases). CDR1 is SGHRS, CDR2 YFSETQ, per germline. V gave up 0 bases and J gave up 3 bases, with 11 bases separating them. This CDR3 is built from 15 residues. In nucleotides, the CDR3 is TGCGCCAGCAGCTTGGAGAGCGGTATGACAGATACGCAGTATTTT. Its translation is CASSLESGMTDTQYF.

The chain has TRBV21-1 and TRBJ2-7; the DNA was not used to check the table's D call, TRBD1. TRBV21-1 is classified as a pseudogene. This CDR3 spans 17 amino acids. DNA of the CDR3: TGTGCCTGCAGCAGACAAGGGGCCGCGAGGGACTCCTACGAGCAGTACTTC. Translating it yields CACSRQGAARDSYEQYF.

This chain connects TRBV29-1 to TRBJ2-7; D may be TRBD1 (5 bases). Germline V gives CDR1 SQVTM, CDR2 ANQGSEA. Trimming shortened V by 2 bases and J by 6 bases, and 8 bases separated the two germline ends. The CDR3 runs to 11 residues. As DNA, the CDR3 is TGCAGCGTTGAACAGGGCGCCGAGCAGTACTTC. Translation gives CSVEQGAEQYF.